The next 15 T cell receptor beta chains were all read from a single sample in a study of T cells in Graves' hyperthyroidism and ophthalmopathy. RNA transcripts were the template for amplifying TCR beta CDR3 regions. The HTBI set primed first-round TCR CDR3 RT-PCR. TCRdb re-analysed the multiplex PCR reads in MiXCR, keeping a single row per CDR3 protein. The table lists 490,000 or so distinct CDR3 sequences, 40% to 50% of them singletons. The sequencing sample was made of peripheral blood or thyroid tissue (not recorded which). The source is an adult woman with Graves' disease, either hyperthyroidism or ophthalmopathy (not recorded which).

This clonotype was seen only a few times. V usage is TRBV20-1 and J usage is TRBJ2-5, with 9 nucleotides matching TRBD1. This CDR3 has 13 residues. J was trimmed by 1 base and V by 8 bases; bases with no gene match: 5. Germline lookup yields CDR1 DFQATT and CDR2 SNEGSKA (reference sequence). CDR3 coding DNA: TGCAGTACCCCGGGACAGGGCCAAGAGACCCAGTACTTC. Its protein product is CSTPGQGQETQYF.

This clonotype was picked up a small number of times. The rearrangement uses TRBV11-2 and TRBJ2-2, with D tentatively TRBD1 (5 bases). The germline gives CDR1 SGHAT, CDR2 FQNNGV. This CDR3 is built from 16 residues. Trimming left V 5 bases short and J 3 bases short, with 16 bases between. The CDR3 DNA follows: TGTGCCAGCAGCGTTAGAAGTGGGGCTTACACCGGGGAGCTGTTTTTT. Protein sequence: CASSVRSGAYTGELFF.

The J gene is TRBJ2-2, the V gene TRBV2; a weak D match, TRBD1 (5 bases). Germline V gives CDR1 SNHLY, CDR2 FYNNEI. The germline V and J ends were trimmed by 10 bases and 2 bases, with 20 bases remaining between them. The CDR3 is made up of 16 amino acids. The CDR3: CATLRGARPNTGELFF. The CDR3, as DNA: TGTGCCACCCTGCGTGGGGCGAGGCCTAACACCGGGGAGCTGTTTTTT.

Comments on this clonotype: An end of the junction does not agree with germline; a read error may underlie this. CDR3 in DNA: TGTGCCAGCAGTTACTCGCATTTTAAGGGGGCCATGAACACTGAAGCCTTCTTT. Protein: CASSYSHFKGAMNTEAFF. V and J are TRBV6-5 and TRBJ1-1; 7 positions match TRBD1. Germline lookup yields CDR1 MNHEY and CDR2 SVGAGI. This CDR3 comprises 18 residues.

This rearrangement joins TRBV4-2 to TRBJ2-2, with D perhaps matching TRBD1 (5 bases). This CDR3 is built from 14 residues. Per germline, CDR1 LGHNA and CDR2 YNFKEQ. V was clipped by 2 bases and J by 2 bases, with 6 bases between them. The CDR3 region is CASSQRGNTGELFF. The CDR3 region has the DNA TGTGCCAGCAGCCAAAGGGGAAACACCGGGGAGCTGTTTTTT.

The chain's CDR3 is CASRPSLNTEAFF. CDR3 sequence (DNA): TGTGCCAGCAGGCCCAGCCTGAACACTGAAGCTTTCTTT. This chain connects TRBV28 to TRBJ1-1; no definite D call. The CDR3 extends over 13 amino acids. Germline values: CDR1 MDHEN, CDR2 SYDVKM. Trimming shortened V by 6 bases and J by 0 bases, and 8 bases separated the two germline ends.

The chain is built from TRBV20-1 and TRBJ1-2; the D is unclear. Germline V gives CDR1 DFQATT, CDR2 SNEGSKA (reference sequence). The CDR3 is 9 residues long. V lost 5 bases and J 8 bases, leaving 6 bases between the germline ends. The CDR3, as DNA: TGCAGTGCTTGGTCGGGCTACACCTTC. It codes for CSAWSGYTF.

In nucleotides, the CDR3 is TGTGCCAGTAGTGGAGGACCAGGGGCGCAAGAGACCCAGTACTTC. It encodes CASSGGPGAQETQYF. V usage is TRBV19 and J usage is TRBJ2-5; tentative D call: TRBD1 (6 bases). The CDR3 length is 15 residues. V lost 5 bases to trimming and J lost 2 bases, with 15 bases between them. Germline V CDR1 and CDR2: LNHDA, SQIVND (reference sequence).

This clonotype was observed a handful of times. The chain links TRBV2 to TRBJ2-6; D gene uncertain. The V and J ends lost 4 bases and 2 bases respectively, with 9 bases between them. The CDR3 is 15 residues long. CDR1 is SNHLY and CDR2 is FYNNEI in the germline V gene. The CDR3 DNA is TGTGCCAGCAGTGCGCCAGACGCTGGGGCCAACGTCCTGACTTTC. This encodes CASSAPDAGANVLTF.

This CDR3 reads CASSLQPNAEAFF. Written as DNA, the CDR3 is TGTGCCAGCAGTTTACAGCCTAACGCTGAAGCTTTCTTT. This chain uses TRBV6-5 with TRBJ1-1; no clear D gene. This CDR3 comprises 13 residues. Trimming removed 4 bases from V and 6 bases from J, with 12 bases in between. The germline V gene encodes CDR1 MNHEY and CDR2 SVGAGI.

For the CDR3, the DNA is TGTGCCAGCAGTCCGACACTATACCAAGAGACCCAGTACTTC. It specifies CASSPTLYQETQYF. This rearrangement joins TRBV27 to TRBJ2-5; D unclear. The CDR3 has 14 amino acids. Per germline, CDR1 MNHEY and CDR2 SMNVEV (reference sequence). Between the trimmed V and J ends, which lost 5 bases and 0 bases, there was a span of 10 bases.

This sequence joins TRBV7-4 and TRBJ1-5; 7 bases are shared with TRBD1. The V gene's germline CDR1 is SGHVT and CDR2 SQSDAQ. J gave up 2 bases and V 5 bases, and 6 bases lay outside the gene matches. There are 15 residues in the CDR3. CDR3 region: CASSPADRGNQPQHF. CDR3 in DNA: TGTGCCAGCAGCCCCGCCGACAGGGGCAATCAGCCCCAGCATTTT.

The table lists this clonotype with many counts. The chain links TRBV19 to TRBJ1-1; D not resolved. The CDR3 consists of 13 residues. Germline lookup yields CDR1 LNHDA and CDR2 SQIVND (reference sequence). V dropped 7 bases and J dropped 1 base, with 10 bases sitting between them. The chain's CDR3 is CASTQQKNTEAFF. The DNA for the CDR3 is TGTGCCAGTACTCAACAGAAGAACACTGAAGCTTTCTTT.

This clonotype was observed a single time. V is TRBV5-1 and J is TRBJ1-4; D may be TRBD1 (5 bases). The CDR3 sequence is 14 residues long. V lost 4 bases to trimming and J lost 5 bases, with 12 bases between them. The germline gives CDR1 SGHRS, CDR2 YFSETQ. The CDR3 sequence is CASSPTTGNEKLFF. CDR3 DNA sequence: TGCGCCAGCAGCCCTACTACAGGAAATGAAAAACTGTTTTTT.

The chain uses TRBV2 and TRBJ2-2; D perhaps matches TRBD2 (7 bases). The CDR3 is 13 residues long. The V gene's germline CDR1 is SNHLY and CDR2 FYNNEI. V lost 4 bases, J lost 7 bases, and 10 bases lay in between. In DNA, the CDR3 is TGTGCCAGCAGTGGGGGGGGCATCGGGGAGCTGTTTTTT. Amino acid sequence: CASSGGGIGELFF.